The text below deals with one T cell receptor beta chain. This clonotype has ten or more counts. Its cognate antigen has yet to be identified. Within one base of it there is no much larger clone, and no base qualities were kept. The germline V gene encodes CDR1 SEHNR and CDR2 FQNEAQ (reference sequence). The CDR3 covers 15 residues, taking in both the cysteine and the phenylalanine. Just the 45-base CDR3 DNA is kept, in frame starting at base 1. V is clipped by 6 bases and J by 3 bases, and the sequence between their germline boundaries is 16 bases long. The TCR beta CDR3 regions were amplified from RNA transcripts. The TCR CDR3 was subjected to a first round of RT-PCR using the HTBI primer set and the Qiagen OneStep RT-PCR kit. The libraries were constructed in a second round of multiplex PCR and then size-selected and purified. Sequencing of the libraries was done on an Illumina HiSeq2000 using paired-end 100 bp reads. As for the original processing: Raw data were processed with SOAPnuke, discarding reads with adapters, uncalled bases, mean Phred below 15, or no exact constant-primer or identifier match. High-quality paired reads were merged with COPE v1.2.5, and unique nucleotide sequences were defined as clonotypes. MiTCR v1.1 was used to align the clonotypes against IMGT TRBV, TRBD and TRBJ reference segments. Only V-J combinations with frequency above 0.0001, covering 99% to 99.2% of repertoires, were analysed. The TCS score was defined as the ratio of F50 (clonal expansion) to E x V (chaos), calculated using BLOSUM62-based TCRdist between CDR3 peptides within each V-J. Welch's t-statistics and random forest reduced around 520 V-J features to 13, which were used in a naive Bayes classifier (R e1071). TCRdb trimmed the raw reads at Q25, called clones with MiXCR and kept productive beta chains. Each entry merges the rows of one CDR3 protein and shows their most common DNA and genes. These V and J calls are TCRdb output, not the study's own analysis. The sample includes about 610,000 distinct CDR3 sequences, with around 15% observed a single time. The ten largest clonotypes hold roughly 3.5% of the sample.

The data originate from a study of T cells in Graves' hyperthyroidism and ophthalmopathy (dated by TCRdb to the late 2010s). For the wider study: Peripheral blood was collected at initial diagnosis, before any treatment. The paper reports TCR Vbeta CDR3 sequencing of some 140 peripheral blood samples: approximately 41 ophthalmopathy, around 80 hyperthyroidism and around 17 progressor patients. Whether ophthalmopathy could be predicted prospectively was tested in an independent validation cohort made up of some 20 hyperthyroidism patients plus 17 patients who later progressed to ophthalmopathy. The study also compared thyroid tissue and blood T-cell repertoires from over 5 Graves' hyperthyroidism patients. A discovery cohort of around 100 patients, approximately 45 with Graves' ophthalmopathy and 55 to 65 with stable Graves' hyperthyroidism, was used to find distinguishing TCR V-J signatures. For training and testing, the 100 or so patients in the discovery cohort were randomly divided in a 7:3 ratio. After sampling, hyperthyroidism patients received methimazole starting at 30 mg daily, and ophthalmopathy patients received high-dose intravenous methylprednisolone.

Study-wide conclusions, independent of this receptor: Sample size was not statistically predetermined, and investigators were not blinded to group allocation. In validation, the model predicted progression to ophthalmopathy with over 60% sensitivity and approximately 74% specificity, a median of about six months before onset. Most expanded thyroid clonotypes (frequency above 0.001) were also detected in blood, suggesting blood repertoires may reflect thyroid immune responses. A 13 V-J signature model separated ophthalmopathy from stable hyperthyroidism, with around 88% sensitivity and approximately 81% specificity in cross-validation and 80%/75% in testing.

Ophthalmopathy patients had moderately to severely active disease, Clinical Activity Score of at least 3, NOSPECS grade of at least 4, and duration under 3 months. The study excluded patients with uncontrolled infections, other autoimmune diseases, pregnancy or lactation. Diagnoses were based on clinical symptoms, serum thyroxine and TRAb, thyroid ultrasound and orbital computed tomography. PBMCs were separated from under 12 ml of fresh peripheral blood using Ficoll-Paque density gradient centrifugation. Total RNA was extracted with Trizol reagent, and quality was checked on an Agilent 2100 Bioanalyzer.

This chain joins TRBV7-9 to TRBJ2-3; the D region possibly corresponds to TRBD1 (5 bases align). This clonotype was sampled from a middle-aged woman with Graves' ophthalmopathy. The specimen sequenced was blood. CDR3 sequence: CASRLDTQGTDTQYF. The base sequence is TGTGCCAGCAGGTTGGACACACAAGGGACAGATACGCAGTATTTT.